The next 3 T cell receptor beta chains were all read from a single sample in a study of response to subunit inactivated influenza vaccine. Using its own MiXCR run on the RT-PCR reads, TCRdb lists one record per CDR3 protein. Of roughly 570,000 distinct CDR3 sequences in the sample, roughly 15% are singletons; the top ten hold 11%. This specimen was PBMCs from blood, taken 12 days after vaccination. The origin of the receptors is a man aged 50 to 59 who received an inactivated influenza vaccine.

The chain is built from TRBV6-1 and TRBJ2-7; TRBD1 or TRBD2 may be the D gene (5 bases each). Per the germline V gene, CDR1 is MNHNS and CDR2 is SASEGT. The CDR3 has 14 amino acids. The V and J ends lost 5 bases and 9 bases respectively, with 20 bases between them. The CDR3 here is CASSPPPGTTGQYF. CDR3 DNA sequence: TGTGCCAGCAGTCCGCCTCCGGGGACCACGGGGCAGTACTTC.

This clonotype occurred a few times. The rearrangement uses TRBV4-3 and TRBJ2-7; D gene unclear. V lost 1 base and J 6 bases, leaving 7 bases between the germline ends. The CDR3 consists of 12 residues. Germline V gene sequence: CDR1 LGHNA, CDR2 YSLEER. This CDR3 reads CASSQGNSEQYF. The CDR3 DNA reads TGCGCCAGCAGCCAAGGAAATTCCGAGCAGTACTTC.

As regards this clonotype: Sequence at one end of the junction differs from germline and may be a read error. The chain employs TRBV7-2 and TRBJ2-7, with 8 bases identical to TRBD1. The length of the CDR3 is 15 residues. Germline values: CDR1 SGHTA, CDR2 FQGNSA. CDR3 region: CAGSLVAGGGYEQYF. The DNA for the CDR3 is TGTGCCGGCAGCTTAGTAGCAGGGGGCGGGTACGAGCAGTACTTC.